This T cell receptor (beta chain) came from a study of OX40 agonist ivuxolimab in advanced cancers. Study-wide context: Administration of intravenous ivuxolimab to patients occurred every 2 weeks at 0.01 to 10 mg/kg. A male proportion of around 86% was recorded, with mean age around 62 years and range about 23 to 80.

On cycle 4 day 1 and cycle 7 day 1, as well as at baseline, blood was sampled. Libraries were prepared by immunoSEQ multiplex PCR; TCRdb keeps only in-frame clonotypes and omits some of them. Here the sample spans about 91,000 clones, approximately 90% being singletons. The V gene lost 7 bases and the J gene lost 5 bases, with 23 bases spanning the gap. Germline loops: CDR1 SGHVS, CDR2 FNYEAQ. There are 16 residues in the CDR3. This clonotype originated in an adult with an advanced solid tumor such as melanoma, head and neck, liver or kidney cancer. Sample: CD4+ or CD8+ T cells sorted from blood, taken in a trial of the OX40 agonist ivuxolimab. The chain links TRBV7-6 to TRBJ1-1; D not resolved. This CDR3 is CASTPAPLNRGTEAFF. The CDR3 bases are TGTGCCAGCACCCCCGCCCCCCTTAATAGAGGGACTGAAGCTTTCTTT. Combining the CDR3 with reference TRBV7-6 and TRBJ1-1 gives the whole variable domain GAGVSQSPRYKVTKRGQDVALRCDPISGHVSLYWYRQALGQGPEFLTYFNYEAQQDKSGLPNDRFSAERPEGSISTLTIQRTEQRDSAMYRCASTPAPLNRGTEAFFGQGTRLTVV.